These T cell receptor beta chains were read from a single sample in a study of blood T cell repertoires in COVID-19. Method: immunoSEQ multiplex PCR; TCRdb's copy keeps in-frame clones and lacks some. Here the sample spans some 93,000 clones, 80% to 90% being singletons. What was sequenced was peripheral blood. All receptors derive from a woman of 80 years or more with acute or convalescent COVID-19. The CDR3 runs from the conserved cysteine through the conserved F or W. D genes are given only for firm matches. Some rows have no size entry. The others give once, few or many, or a class for an expanded clone.

V: TRBV6-5; D: NA; J: TRBJ1-3; size: few; CDR3: CASSGFGNTIYF; DNA: TGTGCCAGCAGCGGGTTTGGAAACACCATATATTTT
V: TRBV6-5; D: NA; J: TRBJ2-2; size: NA; CDR3: CASSTSGNTGELFF; DNA: TGTGCCAGCAGTACGTCAGGGAACACCGGGGAGCTGTTTTTT
V: TRBV19; D: TRBD1; J: TRBJ2-3; size: NA; CDR3: CASSVSPGGYLSDTQYF; DNA: TGTGCCAGTAGTGTAAGCCCAGGGGGCTATTTATCAGATACGCAGTATTTT
V: TRBV7-8; D: NA; J: TRBJ1-1; size: NA; CDR3: CASSFSRTDTEAFF; DNA: TGTGCCAGCAGCTTTTCACGGACTGACACTGAAGCTTTCTTT
V: TRBV27; D: NA; J: TRBJ1-3; size: NA; CDR3: CASSLRGAGNTIYF; DNA: TGTGCCAGCAGCTTACGGGGGGCTGGAAACACCATATATTTT
V: TRBV24-1; D: NA; J: TRBJ2-7; size: NA; CDR3: CATSDLQGEEQYF; DNA: TGTGCCACCAGTGATTTGCAGGGCGAAGAGCAGTACTTC
V: TRBV24-1; D: TRBD2; J: TRBJ2-5; size: NA; CDR3: CATRTKRGAKGETQYF; DNA: TGTGCCACCCGCACTAAGCGGGGGGCCAAAGGGGAGACCCAGTACTTC
V: TRBV6-4; D: TRBD1; J: TRBJ2-7; size: NA; CDR3: CASSRDRGDEQYF; DNA: TGTGCCAGCAGTAGGGACAGGGGAGACGAGCAGTACTTC
V: TRBV10-3; D: NA; J: TRBJ1-1; size: NA; CDR3: CAISDPGQVNTEAFF; DNA: TGTGCCATCAGTGACCCCGGACAAGTGAACACTGAAGCTTTCTTT
V: TRBV15; D: NA; J: TRBJ2-7; size: NA; CDR3: CATSREGAGAYEQYF; DNA: TGTGCCACCAGCAGAGAGGGGGCAGGGGCCTACGAGCAGTACTTC
V: TRBV5-1; D: NA; J: TRBJ1-5; size: NA; CDR3: CASSLAGNSNQPQHF; DNA: TGCGCCAGCAGCTTGGCCGGGAATAGCAATCAGCCCCAGCATTTT